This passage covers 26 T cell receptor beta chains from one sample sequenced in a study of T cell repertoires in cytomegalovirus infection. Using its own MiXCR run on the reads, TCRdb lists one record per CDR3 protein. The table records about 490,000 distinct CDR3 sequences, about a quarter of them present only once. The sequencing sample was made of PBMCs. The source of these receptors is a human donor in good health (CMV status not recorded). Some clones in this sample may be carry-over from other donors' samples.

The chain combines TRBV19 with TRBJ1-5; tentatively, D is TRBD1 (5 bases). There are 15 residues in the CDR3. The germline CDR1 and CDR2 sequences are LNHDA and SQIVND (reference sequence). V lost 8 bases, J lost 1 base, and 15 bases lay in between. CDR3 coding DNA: TGTGCCAGTGGGGCCACAGGTGGAAGCAATCAGCCCCAGCATTTT. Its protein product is CASGATGGSNQPQHF.

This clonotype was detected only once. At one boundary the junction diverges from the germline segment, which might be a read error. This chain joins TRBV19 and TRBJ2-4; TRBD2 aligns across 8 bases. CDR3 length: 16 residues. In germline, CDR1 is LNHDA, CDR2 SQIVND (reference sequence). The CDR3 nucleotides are TGTGCCAGTAGCCAAACTATTATAGCGGGATTAAACAGTCAGTACTTC. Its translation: CASSQTIIAGLNSQYF.

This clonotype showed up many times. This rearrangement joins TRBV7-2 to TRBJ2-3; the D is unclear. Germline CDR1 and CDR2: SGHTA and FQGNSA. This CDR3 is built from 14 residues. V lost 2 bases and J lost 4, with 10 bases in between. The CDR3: CASSLLAAADTQYF. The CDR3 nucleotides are TGTGCCAGCAGCTTATTGGCGGCAGCAGATACGCAGTATTTT.

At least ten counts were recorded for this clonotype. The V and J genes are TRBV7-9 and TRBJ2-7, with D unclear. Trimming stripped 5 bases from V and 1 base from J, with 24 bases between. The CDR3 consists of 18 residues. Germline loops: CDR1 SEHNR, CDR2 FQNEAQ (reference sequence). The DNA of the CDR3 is TGTGCCAGCAGCGTGGGTCCAAACCGCCCCAAAAAGTCCTACGAGCAGTACTTC. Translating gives CASSVGPNRPKKSYEQYF.

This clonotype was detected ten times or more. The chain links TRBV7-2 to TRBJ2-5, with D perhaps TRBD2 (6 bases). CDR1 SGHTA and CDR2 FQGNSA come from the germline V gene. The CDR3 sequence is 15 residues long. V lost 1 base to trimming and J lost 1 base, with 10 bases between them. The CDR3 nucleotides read TGTGCCAGCAGCTTAGGTGGGGACTTCCAAGAGACCCAGTACTTC. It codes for CASSLGGDFQETQYF. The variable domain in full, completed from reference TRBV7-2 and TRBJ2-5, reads GAGVSQSPSNKVTEKGKDVELRCDPISGHTALYWYRQSLGQGLEFLIYFQGNSAPDKSGLPSDRFSAERTGGSVSTLTIQRTQQEDSAVYLCASSLGGDFQETQYFGPGTRLLVL.

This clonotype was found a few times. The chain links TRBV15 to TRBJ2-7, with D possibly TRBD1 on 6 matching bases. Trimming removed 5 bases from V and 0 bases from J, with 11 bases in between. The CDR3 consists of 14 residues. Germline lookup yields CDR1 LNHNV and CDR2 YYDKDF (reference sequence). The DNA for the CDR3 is TGTGCCACCAGCCTCACGGACAGCTCCTACGAGCAGTACTTC. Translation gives CATSLTDSSYEQYF.

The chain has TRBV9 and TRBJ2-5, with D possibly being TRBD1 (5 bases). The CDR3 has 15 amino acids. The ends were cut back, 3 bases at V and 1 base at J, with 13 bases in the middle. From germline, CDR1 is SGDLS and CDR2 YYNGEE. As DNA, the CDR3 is TGTGCCAGCAGCGGCTCGGACAACCCCCAAGAGACCCAGTACTTC. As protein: CASSGSDNPQETQYF.

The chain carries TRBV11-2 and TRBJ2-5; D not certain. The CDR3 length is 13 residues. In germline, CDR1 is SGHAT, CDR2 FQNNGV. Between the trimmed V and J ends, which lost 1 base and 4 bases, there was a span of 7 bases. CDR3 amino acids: CASSLVRVETQYF. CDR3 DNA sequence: TGTGCCAGCAGCTTAGTCCGGGTAGAGACCCAGTACTTC.

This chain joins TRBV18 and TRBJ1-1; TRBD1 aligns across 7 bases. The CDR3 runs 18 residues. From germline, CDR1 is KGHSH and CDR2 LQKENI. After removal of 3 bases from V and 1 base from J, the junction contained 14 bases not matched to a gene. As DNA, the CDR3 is TGTGCCAGCTCACCTCGGGGGACAGCCCTTTACCAGAACACTGAAGCTTTCTTT. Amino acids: CASSPRGTALYQNTEAFF.

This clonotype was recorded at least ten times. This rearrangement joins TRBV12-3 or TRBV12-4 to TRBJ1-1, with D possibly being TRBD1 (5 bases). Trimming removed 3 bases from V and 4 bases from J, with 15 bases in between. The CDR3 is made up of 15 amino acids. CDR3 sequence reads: CASSFRGLGGTEAFF. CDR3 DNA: TGTGCCAGCAGTTTCCGGGGCCTCGGGGGCACTGAAGCTTTCTTT.

CDR3 bases: TGTGCCAGTCGGGCCCTGCTCTCCGCCCTAAATCAGCCCCAGCATTTT. This codes for CASRALLSALNQPQHF. The chain recombines TRBV19 with TRBJ1-5; D is ambiguous. Germline loops: CDR1 LNHDA, CDR2 SQIVND (reference sequence). The V and J ends lost 8 bases and 4 bases respectively, with 21 bases between them. The CDR3 is 16 residues long.

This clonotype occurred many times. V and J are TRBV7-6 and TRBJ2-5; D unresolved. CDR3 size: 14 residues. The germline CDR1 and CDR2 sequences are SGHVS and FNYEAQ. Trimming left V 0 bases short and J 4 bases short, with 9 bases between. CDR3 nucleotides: TGTGCCAGCAGCTTAGCTTACTTGGGAGAGACCCAGTACTTC. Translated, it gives CASSLAYLGETQYF.

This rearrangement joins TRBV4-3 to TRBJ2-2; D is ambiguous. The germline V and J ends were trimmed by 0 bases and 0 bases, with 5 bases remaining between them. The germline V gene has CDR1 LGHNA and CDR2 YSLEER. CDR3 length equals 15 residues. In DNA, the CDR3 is TGCGCCAGCAGCCAAGAACTCGCGAACACCGGGGAGCTGTTTTTT. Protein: CASSQELANTGELFF.

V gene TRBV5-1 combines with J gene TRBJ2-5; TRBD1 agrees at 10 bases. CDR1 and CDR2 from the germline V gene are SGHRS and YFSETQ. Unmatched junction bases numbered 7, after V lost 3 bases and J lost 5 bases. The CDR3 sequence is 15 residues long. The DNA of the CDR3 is TGCGCCAGCAGCTCCGGGACAGGGGTCCGGGAGACCCAGTACTTC. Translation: CASSSGTGVRETQYF.

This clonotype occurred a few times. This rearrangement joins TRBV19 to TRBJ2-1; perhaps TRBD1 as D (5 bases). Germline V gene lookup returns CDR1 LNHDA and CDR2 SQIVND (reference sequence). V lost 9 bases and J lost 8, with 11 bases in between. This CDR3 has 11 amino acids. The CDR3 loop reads CASPTGDEQFF. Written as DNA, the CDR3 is TGTGCCAGCCCTACAGGCGATGAGCAGTTCTTC.

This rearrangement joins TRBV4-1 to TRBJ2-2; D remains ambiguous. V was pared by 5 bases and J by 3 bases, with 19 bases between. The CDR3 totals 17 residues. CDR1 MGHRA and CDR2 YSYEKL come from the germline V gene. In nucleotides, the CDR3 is TGCGCCAGCAGCTTACGGGCGGACCCCACTGACACCGGGGAGCTGTTTTTT. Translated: CASSLRADPTDTGELFF.

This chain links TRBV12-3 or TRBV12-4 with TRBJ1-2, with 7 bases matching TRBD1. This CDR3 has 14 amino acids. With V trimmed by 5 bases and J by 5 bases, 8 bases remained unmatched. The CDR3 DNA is TGTGCCAGCAGTGCCGGGACAGACATTTATGGCTACACCTTC. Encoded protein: CASSAGTDIYGYTF.

This chain's CDR3 is CASTRTSGLYDTQYF. Here the CDR3 DNA reads TGTGCCAGCACGAGGACTAGCGGGCTTTACGATACGCAGTATTTT. The rearrangement joins TRBV9 to TRBJ2-3, with TRBD2 matching 11 bases. Germline V gives CDR1 SGDLS, CDR2 YYNGEE. The length of the CDR3 is 15 residues. V shed 6 bases, J shed 6 bases, and the junction held 9 bases outside the gene matches.

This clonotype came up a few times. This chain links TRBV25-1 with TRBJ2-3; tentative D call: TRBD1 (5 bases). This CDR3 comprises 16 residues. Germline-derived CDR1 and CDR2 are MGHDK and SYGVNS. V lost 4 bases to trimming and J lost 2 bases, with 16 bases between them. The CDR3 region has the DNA TGTGCCAGCAGTGGTACAGAAGGGGTGACCACAGATACGCAGTATTTT. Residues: CASSGTEGVTTDTQYF. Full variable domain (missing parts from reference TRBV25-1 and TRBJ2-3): EADIYQTPRYLVIGTGKKITLECSQTMGHDKMYWYQQDPGMELHLIHYSYGVNSTEKGDLSSESTVSRIRTEHFPLTLESARPSHTSQYLCASSGTEGVTTDTQYFGPGTRLTVL.

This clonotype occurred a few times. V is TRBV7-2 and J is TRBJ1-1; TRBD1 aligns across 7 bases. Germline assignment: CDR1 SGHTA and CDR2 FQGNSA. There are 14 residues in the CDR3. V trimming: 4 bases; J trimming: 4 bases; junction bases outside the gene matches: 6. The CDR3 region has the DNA TGTGCCAGCAGCTCAAACCCAGGGGGCACTGAAGCTTTCTTT. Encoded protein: CASSSNPGGTEAFF.

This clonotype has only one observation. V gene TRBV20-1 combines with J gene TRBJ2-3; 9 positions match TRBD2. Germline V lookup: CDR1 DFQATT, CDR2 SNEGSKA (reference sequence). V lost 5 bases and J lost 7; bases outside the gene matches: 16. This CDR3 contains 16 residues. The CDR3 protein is CSAAHLLAGLGHTQYF. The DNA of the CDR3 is TGCAGTGCTGCCCACCTTCTAGCGGGATTAGGGCATACGCAGTATTTT.

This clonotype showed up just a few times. CDR3 loop: CASSPTWEDTQYF. The CDR3, as DNA: TGTGCCAGCAGCCCGACGTGGGAAGATACGCAGTATTTT. This chain joins TRBV11-3 and TRBJ2-3; D is ambiguous. Germline lookup yields CDR1 SGHNT and CDR2 YENEEA. Trimming cost V 5 bases and J 5 bases, with 11 bases left between them. The CDR3 runs 13 residues. Supplemented by reference TRBV11-3 and TRBJ2-3, the full variable domain reads EAGVVQSPRYKIIEKKQPVAFWCNPISGHNTLYWYLQNLGQGPELLIRYENEEAVDDSQLPKDRFSAERLKGVDSTLKIQPAELGDSAVYLCASSPTWEDTQYFGPGTRLTVL.

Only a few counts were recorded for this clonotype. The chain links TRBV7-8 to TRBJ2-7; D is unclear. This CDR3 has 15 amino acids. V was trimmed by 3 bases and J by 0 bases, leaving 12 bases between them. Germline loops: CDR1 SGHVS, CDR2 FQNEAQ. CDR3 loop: CASSFGGSNSYEQYV. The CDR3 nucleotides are TGTGCCAGCAGCTTTGGTGGATCTAACTCCTACGAGCAGTACGTC.

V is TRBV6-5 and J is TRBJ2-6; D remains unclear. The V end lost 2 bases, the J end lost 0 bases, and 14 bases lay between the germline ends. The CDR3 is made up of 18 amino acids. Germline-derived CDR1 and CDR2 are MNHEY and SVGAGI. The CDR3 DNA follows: TGTGCCAGCAGTTACGGCCAGAGCATTATCTCTGGGGCCAACGTCCTGACTTTC. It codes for CASSYGQSIISGANVLTF.

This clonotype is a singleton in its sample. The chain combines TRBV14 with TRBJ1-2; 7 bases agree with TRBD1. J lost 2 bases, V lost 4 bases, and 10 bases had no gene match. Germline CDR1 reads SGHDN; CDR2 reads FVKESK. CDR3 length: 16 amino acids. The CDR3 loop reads CASSPRQGIGNYGYTF. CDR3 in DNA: TGTGCCAGCAGCCCCCGACAGGGAATCGGCAACTATGGCTACACCTTC. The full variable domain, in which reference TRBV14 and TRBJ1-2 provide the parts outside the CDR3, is EAGVTQFPSHSVIEKGQTVTLRCDPISGHDNLYWYRRVMGKEIKFLLHFVKESKQDESGMPNNRFLAERTGGTYSTLKVQPAELEDSGVYFCASSPRQGIGNYGYTFGSGTRLTVV.

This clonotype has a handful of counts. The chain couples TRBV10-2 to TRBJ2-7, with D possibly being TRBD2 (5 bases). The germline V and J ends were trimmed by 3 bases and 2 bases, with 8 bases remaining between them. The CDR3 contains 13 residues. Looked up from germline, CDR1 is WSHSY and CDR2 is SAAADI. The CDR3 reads CASSDGGPYEQYV. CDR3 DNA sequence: TGCGCCAGCAGTGATGGCGGGCCCTACGAGCAGTACGTC.